This TCR beta chain is from a study of blood T cell repertoires in COVID-19. Original processing notes: Reference gene primer amplification gave estimated nucleated cell counts. Produced via immunoSEQ multiplex PCR; TCRdb's table is partial and in-frame only. The D gene and trimming were derived from the DNA, and the V and J assignments and clone size from that table. The sample has around 300,000 clones, around 90% seen once. Cohorts were assigned according to the clinical history that participants reported. Recovery meant two consecutive negative NP/OP PCR tests, professional clearance, or resolved symptoms. The V gene's germline CDR1 is MDHEN and CDR2 SYDVKM. The CDR3 is made up of 14 amino acids. The ends were cut back, 2 bases at V and 0 bases at J, with 7 bases in the middle.

V and J are TRBV28 and TRBJ1-2; D gene ambiguous. The sequenced sample was PBMCs or T cells enriched from blood (not recorded which). The TCR comes from a woman in her thirties or forties who had recovered from COVID-19. CDR3 protein: CASSLIVANYGYTF. The CDR3 DNA follows: TGTGCCAGCAGTTTAATAGTAGCTAACTATGGCTACACCTTC.